This T cell receptor beta chain is drawn from a study of naive and memory T cell subsets. Whole blood, roughly 2.5 ml, came from adult healthy volunteers. Blood and skin TCR RNA was reverse transcribed with alpha and beta constant primers. Each CDR3 protein gets one entry after TCRdb re-called the 5' RACE reads with MiXCR. Seen here are just over 25,000 distinct CDR3 sequences, under 30% observed once, and the top ten hold over 1.5%. Germline CDR1 reads SGHRS; CDR2 reads YFSETQ. The CDR3 spans 16 residues. V lost 5 bases to trimming and J lost 6 bases; unmatched junction nucleotides: 11. The clonotype originates from a female donor in good health. V gene TRBV5-1 combines with J gene TRBJ2-3, with 11 bases fitting TRBD2. CDR3 nucleotide sequence: TGCGCCAGCAGTTCCGGCCTAGCGGGGGGTTCGGATACGCAGTATTTT. Protein: CASSSGLAGGSDTQYF.